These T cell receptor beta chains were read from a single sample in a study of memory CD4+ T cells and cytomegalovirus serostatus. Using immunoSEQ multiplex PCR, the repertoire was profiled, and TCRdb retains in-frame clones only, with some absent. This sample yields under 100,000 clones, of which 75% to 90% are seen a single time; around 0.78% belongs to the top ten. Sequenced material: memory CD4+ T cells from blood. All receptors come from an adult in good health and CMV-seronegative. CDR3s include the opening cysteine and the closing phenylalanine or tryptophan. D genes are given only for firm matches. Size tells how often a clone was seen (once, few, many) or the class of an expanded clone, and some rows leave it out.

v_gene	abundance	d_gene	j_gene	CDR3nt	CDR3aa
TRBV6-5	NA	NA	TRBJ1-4	TGTGCCAGCAGTTCCCTCCAGAGTGCAACTAATGAAAAACTGTTTTTT	CASSSLQSATNEKLFF
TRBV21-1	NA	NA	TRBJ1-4	TGTGCCAGCTGTGGGGTATCCCCAGACTATGAAAAACTGTTTTTT	CASCGVSPDYEKLFF
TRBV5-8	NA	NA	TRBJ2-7	TGTGCCAGCAGCTTGGCCAATTCGGGGAGCTCCTACGAGCAGTACTTC	CASSLANSGSSYEQYF
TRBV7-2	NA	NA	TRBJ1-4	TGTGCCAGCAGTTTGACGCCATGGGGAGGAACTTCAACTAATGAAAAACTGTTTTTT	CASSLTPWGGTSTNEKLFF
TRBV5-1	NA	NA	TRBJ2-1	TGCGCCAGCAGCTTGCCCGTGGTCCGAAATAATGAGCAGTTCTTC	CASSLPVVRNNEQFF
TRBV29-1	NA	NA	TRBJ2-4	TGCAGCGTTGAAGATTTGGGCGGGACCGACGGCATTCAGTACTTC	CSVEDLGGTDGIQYF
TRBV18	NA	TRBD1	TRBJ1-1	TGTGCCAGCTCCCTAGGGACAGGGGGAGACCGCGGTGAAGCTTTCTTT	CASSLGTGGDRGEAFF
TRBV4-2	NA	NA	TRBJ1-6	TGTGCCAGCAGCCAGCGAGTGAGCTCCTATAATTCACCCCTCCACTTT	CASSQRVSSYNSPLHF
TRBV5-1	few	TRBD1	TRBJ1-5	TGCGCCAGCAGCGTCGGGACAGGGAGCAATCAGCCCCAGCATTTT	CASSVGTGSNQPQHF
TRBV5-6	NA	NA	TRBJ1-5	TGTGCCAGCAGCTTGGCCTTGGGCAGAGCTAATCAGCCCCAGCATTTT	CASSLALGRANQPQHF
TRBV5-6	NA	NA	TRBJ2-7	TGTGCCAGCAGCTTGGCCGCACGGCTAGAGCAGTACTTC	CASSLAARLEQYF
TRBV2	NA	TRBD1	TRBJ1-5	TGTGCCAGGAGATTGACAGGGAGCAATCAGCCCCAGCATTTT	CARRLTGSNQPQHF
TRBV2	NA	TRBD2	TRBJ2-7	TGTGCCAGCAGCCCGTACTCTAGCGGTTCCCTCTACGAGCAGTACTTC	CASSPYSSGSLYEQYF
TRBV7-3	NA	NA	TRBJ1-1	TGTGCCAGCAGCTTAAATGGGGGGCTGGGCACTGAAGCTTTCTTT	CASSLNGGLGTEAFF
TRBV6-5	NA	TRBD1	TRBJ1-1	TGTGCCAGCAGTTACTGGACAGGACAAGGCGACACTGAAGCTTTCTTT	CASSYWTGQGDTEAFF
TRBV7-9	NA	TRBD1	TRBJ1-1	TGTGCCAGCAGACGACAGGGTACGGGTCCGAACACTGAAGCTTTCTTT	CASRRQGTGPNTEAFF
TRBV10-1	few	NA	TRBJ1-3	TGCGCCAGCACCCCCAACTCTGGAAACACCATATATTTT	CASTPNSGNTIYF
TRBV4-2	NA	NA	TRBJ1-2	TGTGCCAGCAGCCGACAGGACAGTGACGGCTACACCTTC	CASSRQDSDGYTF